The 30 T cell receptor beta chains below come from one sample, sequenced in a study of blood T cell repertoires in COVID-19. TCRdb's table, derived via immunoSEQ multiplex PCR, lists solely in-frame clones and lacks some. The repertoire holds about 170,000 clones, 84% seen once, with 2.5% to 3% in the top ten. Sample: peripheral blood. These receptor sequences come from a woman older than 75 with COVID-19, enrolled during active disease.

The V call is TRBV19, the J call TRBJ1-6; 9 bases agree with TRBD1. The ends lost 6 bases at V and 9 bases at J; junction bases unmatched: 6. CDR3 length: 14 residues. CDR1 LNHDA and CDR2 SQIVND come from the germline V gene (reference sequence). The CDR3 DNA follows: TGTGCCAGTAGGGAAAACAGGGGGCTTTCACCCCTCCACTTT. It is translated as CASRENRGLSPLHF.

The chain couples TRBV12-3 or TRBV12-4 to TRBJ1-1, with 8 bases fitting TRBD1. The CDR3 runs 12 residues. The ends lost 5 bases at V and 11 bases at J; junction bases unmatched: 7. DNA for the CDR3: TGTGCCAGCAGTGGAGAAACAGGGGGGGCTTTCTTT. This gives the protein CASSGETGGAFF.

This clone has only one observation. The chain carries TRBV28 and TRBJ2-6, with 7 nucleotides matching TRBD1. Unmatched junction bases numbered 8, after V lost 10 bases and J lost 2 bases. The CDR3 loop spans 15 amino acids. CDR1 and CDR2 (germline): MDHEN, SYDVKM. The CDR3 loop is CATHGQEAGANVLTF. In DNA, the CDR3 is TGTGCCACCCACGGACAGGAGGCTGGGGCCAACGTCCTGACTTTC.

V gene TRBV6-4 combines with J gene TRBJ1-6; no clear D gene. V gave up 0 bases and J gave up 4 bases, with 7 bases separating them. The CDR3 has 15 amino acids. Germline CDR1 reads MRHNA; CDR2 reads SNTAGT. The CDR3 spells CASSDSGGYNSPLHF. CDR3 in DNA: TGTGCCAGCAGTGACTCGGGAGGTTATAATTCACCCCTCCACTTT.

The CDR3 region has the DNA TGTGCCATCAGTTCGGACAGGGCAAATCAGCCCCAGCATTTT. Translation gives CAISSDRANQPQHF. The V call is TRBV10-3, the J call TRBJ1-5; 8 bases are shared with TRBD1. Germline lookup yields CDR1 ENHRY and CDR2 SYGVKD. V lost 5 bases, J lost 4 bases, and 4 bases stayed unmatched. CDR3 size: 14 residues.

This clone was seen only a few times. The rearrangement joins TRBV19 to TRBJ1-3; D remains unclear. Germline values: CDR1 LNHDA, CDR2 SQIVND (reference sequence). Trimming took 3 bases from V and 3 from J, leaving 9 bases between them. This CDR3 contains 14 residues. The CDR3 is CASSMAGIGNTIYF. In nucleotides, the CDR3 is TGTGCCAGTAGTATGGCAGGCATTGGAAACACCATATATTTT.

The chain recombines TRBV3-1 (or the pseudogene TRBV3-2) with TRBJ1-5; 9 nucleotides agree with TRBD1. Germline-derived CDR1 and CDR2 are LGHDT and YNNKEL (reference sequence). CDR3 length equals 14 residues. The junction had 2 bases not matched to a gene; V was cut back by 8 bases and J by 0 bases. The CDR3 nucleotides read TGTGCCAGCGGGGACAGGGTTAGCAATCAGCCCCAGCATTTT. As protein: CASGDRVSNQPQHF.

The chain is built from TRBV15 and TRBJ1-4; 7 bases line up with TRBD1. This CDR3 contains 15 residues. V shed 6 bases, J shed 3 bases, and the junction held 7 bases outside the gene matches. The germline gives CDR1 LNHNV, CDR2 YYDKDF (reference sequence). The CDR3 reads CATRSGTASNEKLFF. CDR3 nucleotides: TGTGCCACCAGGTCTGGGACAGCCTCTAATGAAAAACTGTTTTTT.

This chain joins TRBV9 and TRBJ2-1; 12 bases map to TRBD2. The length of the CDR3 is 17 residues. V dropped 0 bases and J dropped 5; count of bases not matched to a gene: 6. Germline V gene sequence: CDR1 SGDLS, CDR2 YYNGEE. CDR3 sequence reads: CASSVVTSGRQDNEQFF. CDR3 nucleotides: TGTGCCAGCAGCGTAGTAACTAGCGGGAGGCAGGACAATGAGCAGTTCTTC.

The rearrangement uses TRBV29-1 and TRBJ1-6, with D perhaps matching TRBD1 (5 bases). The CDR3 spans 14 residues. CDR1 is SQVTM, CDR2 ANQGSEA, per germline. Trimming left V 7 bases short and J 10 bases short, with 20 bases between. The CDR3: CSARTGDWRSPLHF. The CDR3 DNA sequence: TGCAGCGCCCGTACCGGGGACTGGCGATCACCCCTCCACTTT.

V usage is TRBV19 and J usage is TRBJ1-1; the D gene is possibly TRBD1 (5 bases). Germline V CDR1 and CDR2: LNHDA, SQIVND (reference sequence). The V end lost 6 bases, the J end lost 8 bases, and 10 bases lay between the germline ends. This CDR3 has 11 amino acids. This chain's CDR3 is CASSGSGEAFF. The CDR3 region has the DNA TGTGCCAGTAGCGGGTCAGGGGAAGCTTTCTTT.

This chain links TRBV5-1 with TRBJ2-7, with D possibly matching TRBD1 (6 bases). Germline V gene lookup returns CDR1 SGHRS and CDR2 YFSETQ. V gave up 0 bases and J gave up 1 base, with 8 bases separating them. CDR3 size: 14 residues. The CDR3 nucleotides read TGCGCCAGCAGCTTGGCCAGGGGTTCCTACGAGCAGTACTTC. Protein: CASSLARGSYEQYF.

The CDR3 region is CASSSQGGYNEQFF. The DNA for the CDR3 is TGTGCCAGCAGTTCCCAGGGAGGCTACAATGAGCAGTTCTTC. The chain links TRBV6-2 or TRBV6-3 to TRBJ2-1, with D perhaps TRBD2 (6 bases). Deletions cut 4 bases from V and 3 bases from J, with 10 bases between. The CDR3 sequence is 14 residues long. Germline assignment: CDR1 MNHEY and CDR2 SVGEGT.

The V call is TRBV24-1, the J call TRBJ2-7, with a weak D call TRBD1 (6 bases). Germline V gene data show CDR1 as KGHDR and CDR2 as SFDVKD. This CDR3 spans 12 amino acids. V was shortened by 1 base and J by 7 bases, with 7 bases between the two germline ends. The CDR3 DNA is TGTGCCACCAGTGATTTTGGACAGGAGCAGTACTTC. Its translation: CATSDFGQEQYF.

The chain joins TRBV7-3 to TRBJ2-2, with D tentatively TRBD2 (7 bases). The CDR3 loop spans 17 amino acids. The germline V gene has CDR1 SGHTA and CDR2 FQGTGA. V dropped 1 base and J dropped 3 bases, with 15 bases sitting between them. The CDR3 here is CASSLMARGPDTGELFF. For the CDR3, the DNA is TGTGCCAGCAGCTTAATGGCGCGGGGGCCAGACACCGGGGAGCTGTTTTTT.

In this sample, this clone turned up a few times. The CDR3 DNA reads as TGTGCCAGCTCAGAGAACAGGGGGCTTAATGAGCAGTACTTC. Residues: CASSENRGLNEQYF. The chain carries TRBV18 and TRBJ2-7; TRBD1 agrees at 9 bases. The J segment lost 7 bases and the V segment lost 5 bases, leaving 9 bases of the junction unmatched. CDR3 length: 14 amino acids. Germline loops: CDR1 KGHSH, CDR2 LQKENI.

The rearrangement links TRBV29-1 to TRBJ1-2, with TRBD1 identical over 10 bases. Trimming at V came to 8 bases and at J to 4 bases, leaving 4 bases not matched to a gene. This CDR3 region has 12 residues. The germline V gene encodes CDR1 SQVTM and CDR2 ANQGSEA. CDR3 in DNA: TGCAGCCTTTGGACAGGGGGCTATGGCTACACCTTC. This sequence encodes CSLWTGGYGYTF.

V is TRBV11-2 and J is TRBJ1-1, with D uncertain. The CDR3 is 15 amino acids. Germline loops: CDR1 SGHAT, CDR2 FQNNGV. V dropped 0 bases and J dropped 10 bases, with 18 bases sitting between them. This CDR3 reads CASSLDPVPGGGAFF. The CDR3 DNA sequence: TGTGCCAGCAGCTTAGACCCCGTGCCGGGAGGCGGAGCTTTCTTT.

The V gene is TRBV18, the J gene TRBJ2-1; 10 bases align to TRBD2. This CDR3 is 14 amino acids long. Unmatched junction bases numbered 6, after V lost 4 bases and J lost 9 bases. Per germline, CDR1 KGHSH and CDR2 LQKENI. The CDR3 DNA follows: TGTGCCAGCTCACGAAGCGGGAGGGAAGCTGAGCAGTTCTTC. Amino acids: CASSRSGREAEQFF.

The CDR3 protein is CASTGGTGGEQYF. In DNA form, the CDR3 reads TGCGCCAGCACCGGAGGGACAGGGGGCGAGCAGTACTTC. The chain joins TRBV10-1 to TRBJ2-7; 11 nucleotides agree with TRBD1. Germline V gene data show CDR1 as WNHNN and CDR2 as SYGVQD (reference sequence). The CDR3 contains 13 residues. V shed 7 bases, J shed 6 bases, and the junction held 5 bases outside the gene matches.

The chain carries TRBV19 and TRBJ2-7, with a tentative D call TRBD1 (6 bases). The germline CDR1 and CDR2 sequences are LNHDA and SQIVND (reference sequence). Between the trimmed V and J ends, which lost 6 bases and 6 bases, there was a span of 18 bases. The CDR3 length is 14 residues. CDR3 sequence reads: CASSPTGFITEQYF. Here the CDR3 DNA reads TGTGCCAGTAGCCCTACAGGGTTTATTACCGAGCAGTACTTC.

CDR3 DNA: TGTGCCATCAGTCTCGGGGCAGGGGCGTGGAATGAGCAGTTCTTC. Translation gives CAISLGAGAWNEQFF. The rearrangement joins TRBV10-3 to TRBJ2-1; tentatively, D is TRBD1 (6 bases). Per germline, CDR1 ENHRY and CDR2 SYGVKD. This CDR3 is built from 15 residues. Trimming removed 5 bases at V and 7 bases at J, with 18 bases between.

The V call is TRBV19, the J call TRBJ1-5; D is possibly TRBD1 (5 bases). The length of the CDR3 is 15 residues. Trimming removed 3 bases from V and 3 bases from J, with 12 bases in between. Per germline, CDR1 LNHDA and CDR2 SQIVND (reference sequence). The CDR3 bases are TGTGCCAGTAGTATCGTAGGGACTCTCAATCAGCCCCAGCATTTT. Translated, it gives CASSIVGTLNQPQHF.

The CDR3 coding sequence is TGTGCCAGCAGCACCGTCGGGGGGGACAATCAGCCCCAGCATTTT. Translating it yields CASSTVGGDNQPQHF. The rearrangement links TRBV5-5 to TRBJ1-5; D is perhaps TRBD1 (5 bases). V lost 4 bases and J 3 bases, leaving 14 bases between the germline ends. This CDR3 region has 15 residues. Germline V gene data show CDR1 as SGHKS and CDR2 as YYEKEE (reference sequence).

This chain connects TRBV11-2 to TRBJ2-3; TRBD1 matches 8 bases. The CDR3 covers 15 residues. With 5 bases clipped from V and 10 bases from J, the junction kept 14 bases outside the gene matches. CDR1 SGHAT and CDR2 FQNNGV come from the germline V gene. CDR3 sequence (DNA): TGTGCCAGCAGCCAGGGGACAGGCGCCTTGCGGTCGCAGTATTTT. Protein: CASSQGTGALRSQYF. The complete variable domain, with remaining parts taken from reference TRBV11-2 and TRBJ2-3, reads EAGVAQSPRYKIIEKRQSVAFWCNPISGHATLYWYQQILGQGPKLLIQFQNNGVVDDSQLPKDRFSAERLKGVDSTLKIQPAKLEDSAVYLCASSQGTGALRSQYFGPGTRLTVL.

This chain links TRBV18 with TRBJ2-5; 11 nucleotides line up with TRBD2. From germline, CDR1 is KGHSH and CDR2 LQKENI. Germline trimming cut 5 bases from V and 5 bases from J; bases unmatched to any gene: 13. The CDR3 spans 17 residues. The CDR3 sequence: CASSSTSGTEGEETQYF. The CDR3 DNA is TGTGCCAGCTCATCGACTAGCGGGACCGAGGGAGAGGAGACCCAGTACTTC.

The J gene is TRBJ2-1, the V gene TRBV7-3; D might be TRBD2 (5 bases). Trimming pared 0 bases from V and 7 bases from J, leaving 10 bases between. Germline loops: CDR1 SGHTA, CDR2 FQGTGA. CDR3 length equals 14 residues. The CDR3 spells CASSLTPAANEQFF. CDR3 nucleotides: TGTGCCAGCAGCTTAACCCCAGCGGCAAATGAGCAGTTCTTC.

This clone has just one count. The chain recombines TRBV30 with TRBJ2-5, with unresolved D. The V gene's germline CDR1 is GTSNPN and CDR2 SVGIG (reference sequence). This CDR3 contains 16 residues. The V gene lost 0 bases and the J gene lost 4 bases, with 18 bases spanning the gap. CDR3 amino acids: CAWSVLSDETTETQYF. In nucleotides, the CDR3 is TGTGCCTGGAGTGTACTGAGTGATGAGACAACAGAGACCCAGTACTTC.

CDR3 sequence (DNA): TGTGCCAGCAGTTTAACTAGCGGCGTTCGGAATACGCAGTATTTT. This translates into CASSLTSGVRNTQYF. V is TRBV6-2 or TRBV6-3 and J is TRBJ2-3; 8 positions agree with TRBD2. Germline lookup yields CDR1 MNHEY and CDR2 SVGEGT. V shed 4 bases, J shed 7 bases, and the junction held 10 bases outside the gene matches. The CDR3 extends over 15 amino acids.

This clone occurred once. The genes are TRBV30 and TRBJ1-5; D remains ambiguous. The CDR3 runs to 15 residues. Trimming removed 2 bases at V and 1 base at J, with 12 bases between. Germline values: CDR1 GTSNPN, CDR2 SVGIG (reference sequence). This chain's CDR3 is CAWSTGGASNQPQHF. The CDR3, as DNA: TGTGCCTGGAGTACCGGAGGCGCGAGCAATCAGCCCCAGCATTTT.